The 15 T cell receptor beta chains given below trace back to one sample, sequenced in a study of blood T cell repertoires in COVID-19. Assay used: immunoSEQ multiplex PCR; TCRdb lists only in-frame clones, some missing. This table holds more than 450,000 clones, approximately 86% found once. The specimen sequenced was PBMCs or T cells enriched from blood (not recorded which). Receptors originate from a woman aged 18-35 years who had recovered from COVID-19.

The rearrangement uses TRBV19 and TRBJ2-3; D gene uncertain. Per the germline V gene, CDR1 is LNHDA and CDR2 is SQIVND (reference sequence). V lost 1 base and J 5 bases, leaving 13 bases between the germline ends. The CDR3 consists of 15 residues. The CDR3 is CASSIGERFKDTQYF. Here the CDR3 DNA reads TGTGCCAGTAGTATAGGCGAGCGTTTTAAAGATACGCAGTATTTT.

This chain uses TRBV24-1 with TRBJ2-2; TRBD1 agrees at 10 bases. Trimming at V came to 3 bases and at J to 7 bases, leaving 13 bases not matched to a gene. Germline CDR1 KGHDR, CDR2 SFDVKD. CDR3 length: 18 amino acids. The CDR3 region is CATSDPIDRGQGVGELFF. The CDR3 coding sequence is TGTGCCACCAGTGATCCGATCGACAGGGGGCAAGGCGTCGGGGAGCTGTTTTTT.

The CDR3 DNA follows: TGTGCCAGCAGCGCTGTGCCGATTGGAGGCGGGGGGTACAATGAGCAGTTCTTC. Encoded protein: CASSAVPIGGGGYNEQFF. J is TRBJ2-1 and V is TRBV9; the match to TRBD2 covers 8 bases. V was clipped by 3 bases and J by 4 bases; unmatched bases: 15. Germline assignment: CDR1 SGDLS and CDR2 YYNGEE. The CDR3 is made up of 18 amino acids.

The chain combines TRBV25-1 with TRBJ1-2; TRBD1 aligns across 9 bases. The CDR3 spans 12 residues. Germline CDR1 and CDR2: MGHDK and SYGVNS. The trim removed 5 bases at V and 6 bases at J, leaving 1 base unmatched. For the CDR3, the DNA is TGTGCCAGCAGTCGGGACAGGGATGGCTACACCTTC. Its translation is CASSRDRDGYTF.

The CDR3, as DNA: TGTGCCAGCAGTTTGTATGCGAATGAGCAGTTCTTC. As protein: CASSLYANEQFF. The J gene is TRBJ2-1, the V gene TRBV12-3 or TRBV12-4; D not resolved. Trimming shortened V by 3 bases and J by 7 bases, and 7 bases separated the two germline ends. The CDR3 is 12 amino acids.

This clone appeared once. The rearrangement links TRBV6-4 to TRBJ1-6; D not certain. Germline CDR1 MRHNA, CDR2 SNTAGT. The CDR3 extends over 16 amino acids. Trimming stripped 6 bases from V and 7 bases from J, with 19 bases between. CDR3 residues: CASRMVPVRENSPLHF. For the CDR3, the DNA is TGTGCCAGCAGGATGGTCCCGGTAAGGGAGAATTCACCCCTCCACTTT.

This chain connects TRBV7-6 to TRBJ2-3; D might be TRBD2 (6 bases). Germline V gives CDR1 SGHVS, CDR2 FNYEAQ. The CDR3 contains 12 residues. Trimming pared 2 bases from V and 7 bases from J, leaving 7 bases between. The CDR3 nucleotides are TGTGCCAGCAGCTTACGGGAGAATACGCAGTATTTT. Protein: CASSLRENTQYF.

This chain links TRBV11-2 with TRBJ2-5, with D possibly matching TRBD2 (6 bases). CDR3 size: 18 residues. Trimming pared 5 bases from V and 1 base from J, leaving 23 bases between. The germline gives CDR1 SGHAT, CDR2 FQNNGV. The CDR3 DNA reads as TGTGCCAGCAGCCCCCGGGACTCCTTAAATCTTCTCCAAGAGACCCAGTACTTC. Its translation: CASSPRDSLNLLQETQYF.

V usage is TRBV19 and J usage is TRBJ1-1; 7 bases align to TRBD1. CDR3 length: 15 amino acids. Germline V gives CDR1 LNHDA, CDR2 SQIVND (reference sequence). The V gene end was trimmed by 4 bases and the J gene end by 1 base; junction bases not matched to a gene: 6. The CDR3 bases are TGTGCCAGTAGTAGATGGACAGGTTGGAACACTGAAGCTTTCTTT. Residues: CASSRWTGWNTEAFF.

This chain joins TRBV5-5 and TRBJ1-5, with TRBD1 matching 7 bases. There are 18 residues in the CDR3. With 0 bases clipped from V and 5 bases from J, the junction kept 14 bases outside the gene matches. Germline CDR1 SGHKS, CDR2 YYEKEE (reference sequence). The DNA for the CDR3 is TGTGCCAGCAGCTTGGGTGGTAGGGGGCCAACGGGGTATCAGCCCCAGCATTTT. Amino acid sequence: CASSLGGRGPTGYQPQHF.

The J gene is TRBJ2-1, the V gene TRBV7-3, with a weak D call TRBD2 (5 bases). Germline V gene data show CDR1 as SGHTA and CDR2 as FQGTGA. This CDR3 contains 13 residues. Deletions cut 5 bases from V and 4 bases from J, with 9 bases between. Written as DNA, the CDR3 is TGTGCCAGCAGCCAATCGGGGTACAATGAGCAGTTCTTC. Amino acids: CASSQSGYNEQFF.

This CDR3 reads CASISGTALNTEAFF. CDR3 bases: TGTGCCAGCATTTCCGGGACAGCGCTGAACACTGAAGCTTTCTTT. The chain combines TRBV6-5 with TRBJ1-1; 7 positions agree with TRBD1. V was pared by 7 bases and J by 0 bases, with 8 bases of the junction left unmatched. Germline CDR1 MNHEY, CDR2 SVGAGI. This CDR3 has 15 residues.

Only one count was recorded for this clone. The chain recombines TRBV10-1 with TRBJ2-3, with TRBD1 matching 8 bases. Germline lookup yields CDR1 WNHNN and CDR2 SYGVQD (reference sequence). The CDR3 sequence is 16 residues long. The trim removed 6 bases at V and 1 base at J, leaving 9 bases unmatched. For the CDR3, the DNA is TGCGCCAGCAGCCCTGCGACAGGGGTGGGCACAGATACGCAGTATTTT. Protein sequence: CASSPATGVGTDTQYF.

V and J are TRBV6-5 and TRBJ2-3; D remains ambiguous. V was shortened by 5 bases and J by 1 base, with 7 bases between the two germline ends. The length of the CDR3 is 13 residues. CDR1 is MNHEY, CDR2 SVGAGI, per germline. This CDR3 is CASSRLRTDTQYF. DNA for the CDR3: TGTGCCAGCAGTAGACTCCGCACAGATACGCAGTATTTT.

Regarding this clone: Within the sample, other DNA sequences also encode this same CDR3. The gene calls are TRBV19 and TRBJ1-5; D not certain. This CDR3 is built from 14 residues. Trimming stripped 1 base from V and 1 base from J, with 5 bases between. Germline loops: CDR1 LNHDA, CDR2 SQIVND (reference sequence). The CDR3 reads CASSIGGSNQPQHF. Here the CDR3 DNA reads TGTGCCAGTAGTATAGGAGGGAGCAATCAGCCCCAGCATTTT.